This T cell receptor beta chain was sequenced in a study of T cell repertoires in cytomegalovirus infection. Study-level information: Indications came from public TCR beta signatures; they pointed to CMV infection and to a matching HLA type.

On this clonotype itself: The antigen is unknown.

MiXCR, applied by TCRdb to the reads, yields one record per CDR3 protein. The data hold 45,000 to 75,000 distinct CDR3 sequences, with around 33% observed a single time. The CDR3 covers 16 residues. After removal of 2 bases from V and 6 bases from J, the junction contained 12 bases not matched to a gene. CDR1 is MDHEN, CDR2 SYDVKM, per germline. This sequence joins TRBV28 and TRBJ2-7, with 8 bases aligning to TRBD2. Sequenced input: PBMCs, sequenced either directly or after in vitro stimulation (not recorded which). The TCR sequence derives from a human donor in good health (CMV status not recorded). Some clones in this sample may be carry-over from other donors' samples. The CDR3 sequence: CASSLPSGGRFGEQYF. The CDR3 nucleotides are TGTGCCAGCAGTTTACCCTCGGGGGGGCGATTTGGCGAGCAGTACTTC.